The present T cell receptor beta chain was sequenced within a study of blood T cell repertoires in COVID-19 (dated by TCRdb to between 2020 and 2021). About the study as a whole: Collaborator samples came from the United States, Italy and Spain and covered acute and convalescent phases of COVID-19. The samples were drawn from the first 160 participants of the ongoing ImmuneRACE study and from about 1,200 subjects provided by 6 global collaborators. A de-identified subject ID, COVID-19 status, age in years and sex were almost always included in the sample metadata. Subjects who had been exposed to COVID-19, were actively infected with it, or had recovered from it provided the deeply sampled blood TCRbeta repertoires that made up the dataset. A freely available public database, intended as a resource for researchers studying the immune response to SARS-CoV-2, is where the repertoires were released. The prospective study material was composed of cDNA or gDNA derived from T cells, B-cell-depleted T cells, or PBMCs. Where HLA class I and class II types were available, the types were taken from metadata supplied by the sample provider, not from assay-based typing. Overall results and qualifications from the work: How much clinical and demographic metadata was included differed by source and by participant, and the metadata was provided uncurated.

Collaborating institutions collected whole blood in K2EDTA tubes following their own protocols. Collaborator samples were shipped for TCRbeta analysis as frozen whole blood, isolated PBMCs, or DNA extracted from either sample type. Concerning this clone itself: It lacks a known antigen. No much larger clone is present one base from it, and per-base qualities are unavailable.

V and J are trimmed by 5 bases and 2 bases, and the gene matches miss 3 bases of the junction. The germline V gene gives CDR1 as KGHSY and CDR2 as FQNENV. The cysteine opens and the phenylalanine closes a CDR3 of 14 amino acids. Only the CDR3 region is kept as DNA, spanning 42 bases read in frame from base 1. TCRbeta CDR3 regions were amplified from genomic DNA using the immunoSEQ Assay, a bias-controlled multiplex PCR. As for the authors' bioinformatics: Nucleated cell counts per sample were estimated from amplification of reference gene primers within the assay. Sequence reads were collapsed and filtered to measure the absolute abundance of every unique TCRbeta CDR3 rearrangement. For each sample, productive Simpson clonality was calculated by taking the square root of Simpson's diversity index across productive rearrangements. The table was pulled from immuneACCESS by TCRdb, which kept in-frame rearrangements only. Such tables lose some clones; where checked, under half of the loss comes from unresolved V genes, and the rest has no known cause. The V and J calls and the clone size are those of that table, but D and trimming were determined from the DNA. The sample data list 200,000 to 300,000 clones, and more than 70% of these were observed just once. Of the sample, 12% is held by the ten largest clones.

The sequence was collected from a man older than 75 with acute or convalescent COVID-19. Material for sequencing was peripheral blood. This sequence uses TRBV16 and TRBJ1-5, with 7 bases in between that match TRBD1. The DNA reads as follows: TGTGCCAGCAGCGCAGGGACAGGCAATCAGCCCCAGCATTTT. It translates to CASSAGTGNQPQHF.